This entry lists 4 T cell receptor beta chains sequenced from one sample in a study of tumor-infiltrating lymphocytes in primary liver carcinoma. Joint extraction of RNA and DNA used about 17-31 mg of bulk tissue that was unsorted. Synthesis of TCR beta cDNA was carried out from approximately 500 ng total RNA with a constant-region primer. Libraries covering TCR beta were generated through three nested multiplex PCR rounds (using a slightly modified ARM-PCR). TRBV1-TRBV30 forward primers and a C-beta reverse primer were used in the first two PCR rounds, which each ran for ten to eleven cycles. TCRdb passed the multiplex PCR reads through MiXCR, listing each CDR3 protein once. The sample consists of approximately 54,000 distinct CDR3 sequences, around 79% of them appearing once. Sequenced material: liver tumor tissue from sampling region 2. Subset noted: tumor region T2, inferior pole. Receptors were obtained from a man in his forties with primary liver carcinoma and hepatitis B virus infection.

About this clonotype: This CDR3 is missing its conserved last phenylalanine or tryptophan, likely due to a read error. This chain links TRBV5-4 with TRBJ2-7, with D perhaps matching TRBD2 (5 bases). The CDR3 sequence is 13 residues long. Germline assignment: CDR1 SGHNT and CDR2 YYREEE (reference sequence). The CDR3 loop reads CASSTRLTYEQYL. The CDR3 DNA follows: TGTGCCAGCAGCACACGACTAACCTACGAACAGTACTTA.

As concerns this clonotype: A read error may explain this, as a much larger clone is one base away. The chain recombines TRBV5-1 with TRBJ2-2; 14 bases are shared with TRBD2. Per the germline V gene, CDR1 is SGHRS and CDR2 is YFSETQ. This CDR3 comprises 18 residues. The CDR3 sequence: CANSLGTSGRVNTGELFF. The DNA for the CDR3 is TGCGCCAACAGCCTAGGGACTAGCGGGAGAGTGAACACCGGGGAGCTGTTTTTT.

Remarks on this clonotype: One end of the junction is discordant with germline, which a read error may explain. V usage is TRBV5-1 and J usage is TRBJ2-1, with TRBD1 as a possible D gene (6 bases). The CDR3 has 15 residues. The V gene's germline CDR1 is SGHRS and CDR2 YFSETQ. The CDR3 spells CASSLEGVLYNEQLF. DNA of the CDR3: TGCGCCAGCAGCTTGGAGGGGGTACTCTACAATGAGCAACTCTTC.

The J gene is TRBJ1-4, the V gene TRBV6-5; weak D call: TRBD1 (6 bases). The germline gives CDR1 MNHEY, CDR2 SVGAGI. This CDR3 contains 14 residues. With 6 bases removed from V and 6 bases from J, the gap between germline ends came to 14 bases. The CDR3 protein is CASRRGGGDEKLFF. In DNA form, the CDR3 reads TGTGCCAGCAGAAGAGGGGGTGGTGATGAAAAACTGTTTTTT.